In this sample, the clone carrying this T cell receptor beta chain turned up many times. The data were obtained in a study of T cells in Graves' hyperthyroidism and ophthalmopathy. Patients affected by ophthalmopathy presented a Clinical Activity Score of at least 3, a NOSPECS grade of at least 4, and disease duration below 3 months. The source material, RNA transcripts, was used to amplify TCR beta CDR3 regions. The HTBI primer set was used in a first-round RT-PCR of the TCR CDR3. TCRdb re-derived calls from the multiplex PCR reads in MiXCR, one entry per CDR3 protein. The sample comprises roughly 400,000 distinct CDR3 sequences, over 11% of which are singletons, and approximately 29% rests with the top ten. The germline V gene encodes CDR1 SNHLY and CDR2 FYNNEI. The V and J ends lost 4 bases and 8 bases respectively, with 14 bases between them. The CDR3 length is 14 residues.

The sequenced sample consisted of blood. The chain uses TRBV2 and TRBJ1-4; D is unresolved. This TCR came from a man in his forties or fifties with Graves' ophthalmopathy. The CDR3 region has the DNA TGTGCCAGCAGTGTAACCCACGCGGGAGAAAAACTGTTTTTT. Protein product: CASSVTHAGEKLFF. Using reference TRBV2 and TRBJ1-4 for the parts outside the CDR3, the full variable domain is EPEVTQTPSHQVTQMGQEVILRCVPISNHLYFYWYRQILGQKVEFLVSFYNNEISEKSEIFDDQFSVERPDGSNFTLKIRSTKLEDSAMYFCASSVTHAGEKLFFGSGTQLSVL.